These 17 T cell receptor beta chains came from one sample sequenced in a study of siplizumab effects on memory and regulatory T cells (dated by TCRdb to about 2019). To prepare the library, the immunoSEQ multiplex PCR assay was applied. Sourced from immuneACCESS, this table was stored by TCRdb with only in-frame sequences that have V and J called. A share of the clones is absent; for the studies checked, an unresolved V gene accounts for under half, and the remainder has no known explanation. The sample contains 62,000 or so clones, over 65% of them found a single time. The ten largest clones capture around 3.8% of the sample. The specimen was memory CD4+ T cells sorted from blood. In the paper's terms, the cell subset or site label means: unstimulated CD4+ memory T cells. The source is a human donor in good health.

The CDR3 here is CASSFQGRETQYF. The CDR3 DNA reads as TGCGCCAGCAGCTTCCAGGGGCGAGAGACCCAGTACTTC. The V gene is TRBV5-1, the J gene TRBJ2-5; TRBD1 is a possible D gene (6 bases). Trimming left V 2 bases short and J 4 bases short, with 9 bases between. Germline V gene sequence: CDR1 SGHRS, CDR2 YFSETQ. This CDR3 spans 13 amino acids. Combining the CDR3 with reference TRBV5-1 and TRBJ2-5 gives the whole variable domain KAGVTQTPRYLIKTRGQQVTLSCSPISGHRSVSWYQQTPGQGLQFLFEYFSETQRNKGNFPGRFSGRQFSNSRSEMNVSTLELGDSALYLCASSFQGRETQYFGPGTRLLVL.

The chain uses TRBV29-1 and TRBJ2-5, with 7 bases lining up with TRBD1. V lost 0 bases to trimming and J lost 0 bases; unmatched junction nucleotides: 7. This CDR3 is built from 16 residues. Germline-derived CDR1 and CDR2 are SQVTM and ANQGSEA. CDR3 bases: TGCAGCGTTGAAGATCAGGACAGGAGGTACCAAGAGACCCAGTACTTC. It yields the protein CSVEDQDRRYQETQYF.

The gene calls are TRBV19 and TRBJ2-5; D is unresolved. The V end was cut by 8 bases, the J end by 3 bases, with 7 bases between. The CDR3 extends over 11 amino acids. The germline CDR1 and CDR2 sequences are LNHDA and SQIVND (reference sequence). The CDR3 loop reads CASGSEETQYF. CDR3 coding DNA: TGTGCCAGTGGCTCAGAAGAGACCCAGTACTTC. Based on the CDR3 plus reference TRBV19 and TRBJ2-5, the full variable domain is DGGITQSPKYLFRKEGQNVTLSCEQNLNHDAMYWYRQDPGQGLRLIYYSQIVNDFQKGDIAEGYSVSREKKESFPLTVTSAQKNPTAFYLCASGSEETQYFGPGTRLLVL.

The CDR3 loop reads CASSFQGRDTQYF. CDR3 in DNA: TGTGCCAGCAGCTTCCAGGGTAGGGATACGCAGTATTTT. V usage is TRBV11-2 and J usage is TRBJ2-3; D possibly corresponds to TRBD1 (5 bases). Germline V gene lookup returns CDR1 SGHAT and CDR2 FQNNGV. Trimming stripped 3 bases from V and 6 bases from J, with 10 bases between. This CDR3 has 13 amino acids.

The CDR3 DNA reads as TGCGCCAGCACAAAAGAGGGGGTGAACACTGAAGCTTTCTTT. This encodes CASTKEGVNTEAFF. This chain joins TRBV5-1 and TRBJ1-1, with D possibly being TRBD1 (6 bases). Trimming stripped 6 bases from V and 0 bases from J, with 12 bases between. The CDR3 loop spans 14 amino acids. Germline values: CDR1 SGHRS, CDR2 YFSETQ.

The CDR3: CASRGGTSGNTIYF. CDR3 in DNA: TGTGCCAGCAGAGGGGGGACATCTGGAAACACCATATATTTT. The gene calls are TRBV6-6 and TRBJ1-3; D is perhaps TRBD1 (6 bases). Trimming stripped 6 bases from V and 1 base from J, with 10 bases between. CDR1 MNHNY and CDR2 SVGAGI come from the germline V gene (reference sequence). This CDR3 has 14 amino acids.

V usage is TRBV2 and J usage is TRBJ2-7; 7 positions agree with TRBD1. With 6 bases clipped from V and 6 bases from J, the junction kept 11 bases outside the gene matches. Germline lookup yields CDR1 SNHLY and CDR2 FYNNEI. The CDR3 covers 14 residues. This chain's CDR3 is CASRGDRVGTEQYF. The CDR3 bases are TGTGCCAGCAGGGGAGACAGGGTCGGGACCGAGCAGTACTTC.

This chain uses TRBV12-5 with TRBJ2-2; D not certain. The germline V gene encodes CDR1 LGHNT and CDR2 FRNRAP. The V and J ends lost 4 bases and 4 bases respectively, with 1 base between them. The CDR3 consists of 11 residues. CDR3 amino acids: CASGSTGELFF. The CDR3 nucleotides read TGTGCTAGTGGTTCCACCGGGGAGCTGTTTTTT.

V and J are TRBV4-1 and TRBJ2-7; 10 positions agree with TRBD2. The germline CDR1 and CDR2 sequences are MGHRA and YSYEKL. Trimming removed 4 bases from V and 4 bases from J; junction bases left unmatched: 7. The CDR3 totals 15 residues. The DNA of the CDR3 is TGCGCCAGCAGCCCGGGGATTAGCGGGGGGTACGAGCAGTACTTC. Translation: CASSPGISGGYEQYF.

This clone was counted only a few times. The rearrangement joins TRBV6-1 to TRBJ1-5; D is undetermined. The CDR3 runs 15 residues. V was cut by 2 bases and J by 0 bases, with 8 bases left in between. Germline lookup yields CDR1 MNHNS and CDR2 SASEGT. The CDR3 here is CASSENDDSNQPQHF. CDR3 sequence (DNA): TGTGCCAGCAGTGAAAACGACGATAGCAATCAGCCCCAGCATTTT.

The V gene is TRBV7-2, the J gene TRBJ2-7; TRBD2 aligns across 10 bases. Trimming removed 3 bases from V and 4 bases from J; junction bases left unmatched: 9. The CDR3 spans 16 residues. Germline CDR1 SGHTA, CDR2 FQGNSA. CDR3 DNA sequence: TGTGCCAGCAGCTTGCTAGCGGGAGTGATTGGGTACGAGCAGTACTTC. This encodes CASSLLAGVIGYEQYF.

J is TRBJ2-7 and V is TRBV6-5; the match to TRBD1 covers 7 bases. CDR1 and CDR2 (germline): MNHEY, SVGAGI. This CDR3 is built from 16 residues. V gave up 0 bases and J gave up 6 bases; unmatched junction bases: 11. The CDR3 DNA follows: TGTGCCAGCAGTTACTCATTCGCCAGGGGGACCACCGAGCAGTACTTC. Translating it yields CASSYSFARGTTEQYF.

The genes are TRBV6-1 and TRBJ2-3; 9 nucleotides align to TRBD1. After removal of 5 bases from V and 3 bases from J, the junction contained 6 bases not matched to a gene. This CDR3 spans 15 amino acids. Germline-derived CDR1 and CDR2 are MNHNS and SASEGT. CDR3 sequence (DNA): TGTGCCAGCAGTCCTTGGGACAGGGAAACAGATACGCAGTATTTT. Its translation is CASSPWDRETDTQYF.

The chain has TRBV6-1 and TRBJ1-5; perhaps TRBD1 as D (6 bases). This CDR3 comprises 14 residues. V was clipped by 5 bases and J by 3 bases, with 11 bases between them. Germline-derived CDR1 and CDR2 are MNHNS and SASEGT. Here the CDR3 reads CASSTGTYNQPQHF. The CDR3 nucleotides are TGTGCCAGCAGTACAGGGACCTACAATCAGCCCCAGCATTTT.

CDR3 loop: CASSRRDRVSYEQYF. The CDR3 nucleotides are TGTGCCAGCAGCCGCCGGGACAGGGTCTCCTACGAGCAGTACTTC. V usage is TRBV7-8 and J usage is TRBJ2-7; 9 bases match TRBD1. J gave up 0 bases and V 5 bases, and 5 bases lay outside the gene matches. Germline V CDR1 and CDR2: SGHVS, FQNEAQ. The CDR3 length is 15 residues.

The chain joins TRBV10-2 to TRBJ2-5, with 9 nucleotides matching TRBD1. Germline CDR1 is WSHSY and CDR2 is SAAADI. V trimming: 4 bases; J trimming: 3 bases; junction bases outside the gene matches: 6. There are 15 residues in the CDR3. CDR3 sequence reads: CASSVRDRGEETQYF. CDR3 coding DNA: TGCGCCAGCAGTGTACGAGACAGGGGGGAAGAGACCCAGTACTTC.

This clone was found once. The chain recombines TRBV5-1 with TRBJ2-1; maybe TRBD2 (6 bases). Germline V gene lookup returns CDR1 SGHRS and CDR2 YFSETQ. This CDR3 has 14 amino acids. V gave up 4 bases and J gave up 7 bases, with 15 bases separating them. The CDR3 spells CASSRAAAGNEQFF. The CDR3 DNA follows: TGCGCCAGCAGCCGGGCAGCCGCGGGGAATGAGCAGTTCTTC.